Included here is one T cell receptor (beta chain) sequence, with context. Its target is not known. This record comes from a study of post-analysis software for immune sequencing data. In the study overall: The study covered relapsing-remitting, secondary progressive and progressive-relapsing courses of multiple sclerosis. Study findings and constraints: About 5 TRBV segments (TRBV5-6, TRBV5-1 and TRBV20-1 among them) occurred more frequently in patients than in controls.

Unique molecular identifiers had been added to the TCR beta cDNA libraries. Via MiXCR, TCRdb re-called the PCR reads, giving one row per CDR3 protein. The sample lists approximately 360,000 distinct CDR3 sequences; less than 35% were seen once. V shed 6 bases and J shed 1 base, with 18 bases lying between them. The CDR3 extends over 15 amino acids. The germline CDR1 and CDR2 sequences are DFQATT and SNEGSKA (reference sequence). Sequenced material: blood. This TCR derives from a girl between 10 and 17 years old with multiple sclerosis. The chain couples TRBV20-1 to TRBJ1-1; possible D gene TRBD1, 6 bases. The CDR3 sequence: CSALSSGHWNTEAFF. The CDR3 region has the DNA TGCAGTGCCCTGTCCTCGGGACATTGGAACACTGAAGCTTTCTTT.